Each of the 2 T cell receptor beta chains below was sequenced from the same sample in a study of blood T cell repertoires in COVID-19. Some clones are missing from TCRdb's copy, which holds only in-frame ones; the method was immunoSEQ multiplex PCR. The repertoire consists of 90,000 to 130,000 clones, with 86% occurring once and the leading ten covering approximately 4.7%. Sequenced input: peripheral blood. The source is a man aged 35-49 years with acute or convalescent COVID-19.

This clone has only one observation. The chain has TRBV5-4 and TRBJ1-2; 8 bases are shared with TRBD1. This CDR3 contains 13 residues. Looked up from germline, CDR1 is SGHNT and CDR2 is YYREEE (reference sequence). V lost 1 base and J lost 8; bases outside the gene matches: 4. CDR3 loop: CASSLPRGQGYTF. As DNA, the CDR3 is TGTGCCAGCAGCTTGCCCAGGGGGCAAGGCTACACCTTC.

The V gene is TRBV7-2, the J gene TRBJ2-1; 8 bases agree with TRBD2. Trimming at V came to 6 bases and at J to 4 bases, leaving 2 bases not matched to a gene. CDR3 length: 13 amino acids. CDR1 and CDR2 from the germline V gene are SGHTA and FQGNSA. The DNA of the CDR3 is TGTGCCAGCAGACAGCGGGGGTACAATGAGCAGTTCTTC. This codes for CASRQRGYNEQFF.